The 31 T cell receptor beta chains reported below all come from one sample, sequenced in a study of CD8 T cells in ankylosing spondylitis. These receptors' antigens are unknown. Study conclusions and caveats: For ankylosing spondylitis blood, a TCR beta motif of 8 or 9 highly homologous variants appeared characteristic.

TCRdb redid the calling of the 5' RACE reads with MiXCR, one entry per CDR3 protein. The repertoire has 220,000 or so distinct CDR3 sequences, around 20% of them found once; the top ten carry about two fifths. Material: blood, either unsorted or a sorted T cell fraction (not recorded which). Every receptor here comes from a male donor with ankylosing spondylitis.

The J gene is TRBJ1-1, the V gene TRBV13; D remains ambiguous. This CDR3 comprises 14 residues. CDR1 PRHDT and CDR2 FYEKMQ come from the germline V gene (reference sequence). V was shortened by 4 bases and J by 3 bases, with 12 bases between the two germline ends. The CDR3 nucleotides read TGTGCCAGCAGCTCGACGGTGATGGACACTGAAGCTTTCTTT. It is translated as CASSSTVMDTEAFF.

The table lists this clonotype with many counts. V gene TRBV10-3 combines with J gene TRBJ2-7, with TRBD2 as a possible D gene (6 bases). Trimming took 2 bases from V and 0 from J, leaving 11 bases between them. The germline CDR1 and CDR2 sequences are ENHRY and SYGVKD. The CDR3 extends over 15 amino acids. The CDR3 DNA sequence: TGTGCCATCAGTGAGCCTGGGGGGTCCTCCTACGAGCAGTACTTC. As protein: CAISEPGGSSYEQYF.

The rearrangement uses TRBV27 and TRBJ1-2; TRBD1 matches 8 bases. CDR1 and CDR2 from the germline V gene are MNHEY and SMNVEV (reference sequence). The J segment lost 8 bases and the V segment lost 2 bases, leaving 7 bases of the junction unmatched. The CDR3 loop spans 14 amino acids. The CDR3, as DNA: TGTGCCAGCAGTTTAACCGGGACAGGATCAGGCTACACCTTC. The encoded protein is CASSLTGTGSGYTF.

This clonotype was found a few times. This rearrangement joins TRBV5-1 to TRBJ2-2; TRBD2 agrees at 10 bases. The V segment lost 1 base and the J segment 4 bases; nucleotides outside the gene matches: 10. Germline lookup yields CDR1 SGHRS and CDR2 YFSETQ. There are 18 residues in the CDR3. The CDR3 reads CASSLNTLLAGPTGELFF. CDR3 in DNA: TGCGCCAGCAGCTTGAACACGTTACTAGCGGGACCCACCGGGGAGCTGTTTTTT. Complete variable domain (other parts from reference TRBV5-1 and TRBJ2-2): KAGVTQTPRYLIKTRGQQVTLSCSPISGHRSVSWYQQTPGQGLQFLFEYFSETQRNKGNFPGRFSGRQFSNSRSEMNVSTLELGDSALYLCASSLNTLLAGPTGELFFGEGSRLTVL.

The V gene is TRBV19, the J gene TRBJ2-1, with a tentative D call TRBD2 (6 bases). This CDR3 has 13 residues. Between the trimmed V and J ends, which lost 0 bases and 7 bases, there was a span of 7 bases. CDR1 LNHDA and CDR2 SQIVND come from the germline V gene (reference sequence). CDR3 nucleotides: TGTGCCAGTAGTATAGAGGCGGGGAATGAGCAGTTCTTC. Amino acids: CASSIEAGNEQFF.

The chain carries TRBV29-1 and TRBJ1-2; D not resolved. Germline-derived CDR1 and CDR2 are SQVTM and ANQGSEA. V dropped 4 bases and J dropped 5 bases, with 5 bases sitting between them. This CDR3 contains 10 residues. The CDR3 region has the DNA TGCAGCGTTGGAGGGTATGGCTACACCTTC. Translated, it gives CSVGGYGYTF.

This clonotype appeared a few times. The chain carries TRBV7-9 and TRBJ2-7; the match to TRBD1 covers 7 bases. The trim removed 4 bases at V and 7 bases at J, leaving 13 bases unmatched. The CDR3 length is 15 residues. Germline loops: CDR1 SEHNR, CDR2 FQNEAQ (reference sequence). The CDR3 region is CASSSLGTAAGEQYF. The CDR3 DNA reads as TGTGCCAGCAGCTCCCTTGGGACAGCGGCCGGAGAGCAGTACTTC.

This clonotype appeared a few times. The genes are TRBV27 and TRBJ2-1, with 7 bases aligning to TRBD2. The germline V gene encodes CDR1 MNHEY and CDR2 SMNVEV (reference sequence). The trim removed 2 bases at V and 5 bases at J, leaving 6 bases unmatched. CDR3 size: 15 residues. CDR3 coding DNA: TGTGCCAGCAGTTTAAGTGGGAGGGCTCACAATGAGCAGTTCTTC. Translated, it gives CASSLSGRAHNEQFF.

The V gene is TRBV20-1, the J gene TRBJ1-1, with 9 bases identical to TRBD1. Trimming took 2 bases from V and 6 from J; bases not matched to a gene: 7. The germline V gene encodes CDR1 DFQATT and CDR2 SNEGSKA (reference sequence). This CDR3 is 14 amino acids long. The CDR3 here is CSARPTGGAAEAFF. The CDR3 DNA follows: TGCAGTGCTAGACCGACAGGGGGGGCGGCTGAAGCTTTCTTT.

The V call is TRBV7-6, the J call TRBJ2-3; possible D gene TRBD1, 5 bases. This CDR3 is built from 14 residues. Trimming removed 0 bases at V and 3 bases at J, with 7 bases between. Germline-derived CDR1 and CDR2 are SGHVS and FNYEAQ. CDR3 amino acids: CASSLAGRTDTQYF. CDR3 in DNA: TGTGCCAGCAGCTTAGCGGGGCGGACAGATACGCAGTATTTT. Full variable domain (remainder filled in from reference TRBV7-6 and TRBJ2-3): GAGVSQSPRYKVTKRGQDVALRCDPISGHVSLYWYRQALGQGPEFLTYFNYEAQQDKSGLPNDRFSAERPEGSISTLTIQRTEQRDSAMYRCASSLAGRTDTQYFGPGTRLTVL.

The CDR3 DNA reads as TGTGCCAGCCGACAGGGAAACGACTACGAGCAGTACTTC. It translates to CASRQGNDYEQYF. The V gene is TRBV6-1, the J gene TRBJ2-7; TRBD1 aligns across 7 bases. The CDR3 is 13 residues long. From germline, CDR1 is MNHNS and CDR2 SASEGT. The ends lost 8 bases at V and 3 bases at J; junction bases unmatched: 7.

The rearrangement joins TRBV4-3 to TRBJ2-7; 8 positions agree with TRBD1. J was trimmed by 3 bases and V by 1 base; bases with no gene match: 8. Germline CDR1 reads LGHNA; CDR2 reads YSLEER. The CDR3 extends over 16 amino acids. This CDR3 is CASSQGPGQGSYEQYF. CDR3 coding DNA: TGCGCCAGCAGCCAAGGGCCTGGACAGGGTAGCTACGAGCAGTACTTC.

This clonotype was recorded a few times. The chain has TRBV12-3 or TRBV12-4 and TRBJ1-1, with TRBD1 matching over 7 bases. The ends lost 7 bases at V and 11 bases at J; junction bases unmatched: 19. CDR3 length equals 15 residues. The CDR3 is CASNPTGPGFPSAFF. As DNA, the CDR3 is TGTGCCAGCAATCCGACAGGGCCCGGGTTTCCAAGTGCTTTCTTT.

The genes are TRBV4-1 and TRBJ2-3, with D perhaps matching TRBD1 or TRBD2 (5 bases each). The CDR3 loop spans 15 amino acids. Germline V lookup: CDR1 MGHRA, CDR2 YSYEKL. Trimming removed 2 bases at V and 6 bases at J, with 15 bases between. The CDR3 region has the DNA TGCGCCAGCAGCCAATACCAAAGGGACGGGGATACGCAGTATTTT. Protein sequence: CASSQYQRDGDTQYF.

The rearrangement links TRBV7-9 to TRBJ2-5; possibly TRBD1 for D (5 bases). Germline CDR1 is SEHNR and CDR2 is FQNEAQ (reference sequence). The length of the CDR3 is 16 residues. V lost 5 bases and J 5 bases, leaving 21 bases between the germline ends. The CDR3 protein is CASSHSASGSGETQYF. In nucleotides, the CDR3 is TGTGCCAGCAGCCACTCCGCCTCAGGGTCCGGGGAGACCCAGTACTTC.

V and J are TRBV12-3 or TRBV12-4 and TRBJ1-2, with D possibly TRBD1 on 6 matching bases. Trimming cost V 8 bases and J 8 bases, with 27 bases left between them. CDR3 length: 16 amino acids. CDR3 nucleotides: TGTGCCAGCGTTTTGACAGGCGATTATGACTCAAGGGGCTACACCTTC. Residues: CASVLTGDYDSRGYTF.

Only a few counts were recorded for this clonotype. The J gene is TRBJ2-7, the V gene TRBV7-2; D perhaps matches TRBD1 (6 bases). Germline loops: CDR1 SGHTA, CDR2 FQGNSA. This CDR3 is built from 15 residues. Trimming took 0 bases from V and 2 from J, leaving 11 bases between them. CDR3 protein: CASSLASDSTYEQYF. Written as DNA, the CDR3 is TGTGCCAGCAGCTTAGCTTCGGACAGTACCTACGAGCAGTACTTC.

V and J are TRBV30 and TRBJ2-2, with a tentative D call TRBD2 (6 bases). Deletions cut 2 bases from V and 6 bases from J, with 19 bases between. CDR3 length equals 16 residues. CDR1 is GTSNPN and CDR2 is SVGIG in the germline V gene (reference sequence). The CDR3 DNA sequence: TGTGCCTGGAGTAGAATGCTAGCGCCCGGTGCCGGGGAGCTGTTTTTT. This encodes CAWSRMLAPGAGELFF.

This clonotype appeared a few times. This chain connects TRBV29-1 to TRBJ2-7, with D perhaps TRBD2 (6 bases). In germline, CDR1 is SQVTM, CDR2 ANQGSEA. V lost 1 base, J lost 2 bases, and 12 bases lay in between. This CDR3 comprises 14 residues. The CDR3 reads CSVEGGEVAYEQYF. CDR3 DNA: TGCAGCGTTGAAGGGGGGGAGGTAGCCTACGAGCAGTACTTC.

The V call is TRBV12-3 or TRBV12-4, the J call TRBJ2-7; 7 bases are a match to TRBD2. There are 15 residues in the CDR3. V was clipped by 3 bases and J by 2 bases; unmatched bases: 7. This CDR3 reads CASSFGGGGPYEQYF. In DNA form, the CDR3 reads TGTGCCAGCAGTTTTGGGGGGGGGGGACCCTACGAGCAGTACTTC.

The table lists this clonotype with a few counts. The chain has TRBV7-3 and TRBJ2-1, with TRBD2 matching 11 bases. Germline V CDR1 and CDR2: SGHTA, FQGTGA. With 4 bases clipped from V and 4 bases from J, the junction kept 9 bases outside the gene matches. CDR3 length equals 17 residues. The CDR3 coding sequence is TGTGCCAGCAGCTCTTTAGCGGGGGGGGGTTCTTACAATGAGCAGTTCTTC. Translation: CASSSLAGGGSYNEQFF.

The chain uses TRBV11-2 and TRBJ1-6; 7 bases are a match to TRBD1. V dropped 5 bases and J dropped 7; count of bases not matched to a gene: 8. The CDR3 consists of 15 residues. Germline lookup yields CDR1 SGHAT and CDR2 FQNNGV. DNA for the CDR3: TGTGCCAGCAGCGCCCACGCAGGGGGGAATTCACCCCTCCACTTT. This translates into CASSAHAGGNSPLHF.

The rearrangement uses TRBV12-3 or TRBV12-4 and TRBJ1-6; 8 nucleotides agree with TRBD1. CDR3 size: 17 residues. V dropped 6 bases and J dropped 0; count of bases not matched to a gene: 7. In DNA, the CDR3 is TGTGCCAGCAGCGGGGACAGGTTTAGCTCCTATAATTCACCCCTCCACTTT. Translated: CASSGDRFSSYNSPLHF.

This clonotype was seen more than once but under ten times. This sequence joins TRBV5-1 and TRBJ1-1, with D possibly being TRBD1 (6 bases). This CDR3 contains 14 residues. From germline, CDR1 is SGHRS and CDR2 YFSETQ. V lost 6 bases and J 4 bases, leaving 16 bases between the germline ends. The CDR3 loop reads CASTQTEGVTEAFF. The CDR3 region has the DNA TGCGCCAGCACGCAGACAGAGGGGGTCACTGAAGCTTTCTTT.

V is TRBV12-3 or TRBV12-4 and J is TRBJ1-6; D is undetermined. Trimming stripped 3 bases from V and 7 bases from J, with 13 bases between. The CDR3 loop spans 15 amino acids. CDR3 sequence: CASSFSENFNSPLHF. CDR3 DNA: TGTGCCAGCAGTTTTTCGGAGAACTTCAATTCACCCCTCCACTTT.

V is TRBV20-1 and J is TRBJ1-4; D ambiguous. V lost 1 base, J lost 6 bases, and 9 bases lay in between. Germline values: CDR1 DFQATT, CDR2 SNEGSKA (reference sequence). CDR3 length: 13 amino acids. The CDR3 region is CSARGILDEKLFF. The CDR3, as DNA: TGCAGTGCTAGAGGAATTTTGGATGAAAAACTGTTTTTT.

This rearrangement joins TRBV6-1 to TRBJ2-3, with 8 bases matching TRBD2. The CDR3 runs to 15 residues. Germline V gene lookup returns CDR1 MNHNS and CDR2 SASEGT. V was clipped by 0 bases and J by 4 bases; unmatched bases: 3. This chain's CDR3 is CASSEAPGGPDTQYF. CDR3 sequence (DNA): TGTGCCAGCAGTGAAGCGCCGGGGGGGCCAGATACGCAGTATTTT.

The V and J genes are TRBV21-1 and TRBJ1-1; the table assigns TRBD1, which was not confirmed against the DNA. TRBV21-1 is termed a pseudogene. This CDR3 comprises 15 residues. CDR3 in DNA: TGTGCCAGCAGCAAAAAACAGGTGTCGGACACTGAAGCTTTCTTT. This gives the protein CASSKKQVSDTEAFF.

In its sample, this clonotype was seen a few times. The chain is built from TRBV10-3 and TRBJ2-1; perhaps D is TRBD1 or TRBD2 (5 bases each). Germline CDR1 reads ENHRY; CDR2 reads SYGVKD. The germline V and J ends were trimmed by 0 bases and 9 bases, with 18 bases remaining between them. CDR3 length: 16 residues. CDR3 loop: CAISESGETRGVEQFF. The CDR3 region has the DNA TGTGCCATCAGTGAGTCGGGGGAGACCAGAGGTGTTGAGCAGTTCTTC.

This clonotype was counted a few times. The V call is TRBV27, the J call TRBJ1-5; possibly TRBD1 for D (5 bases). V lost 6 bases, J lost 8 bases, and 17 bases lay in between. Germline values: CDR1 MNHEY, CDR2 SMNVEV (reference sequence). The CDR3 contains 14 residues. Here the CDR3 DNA reads TGTGCCAGCAGCGCTGGGACGAGTAGGGAGCCCCAGCATTTT. Protein sequence: CASSAGTSREPQHF.

This clonotype was seen ten or more times. The chain is built from TRBV7-9 and TRBJ2-7; D remains ambiguous. From germline, CDR1 is SEHNR and CDR2 FQNEAQ (reference sequence). This CDR3 region has 14 residues. Trimming shortened V by 1 base and J by 0 bases, and 7 bases separated the two germline ends. The CDR3 reads CASSLVGLSYEQYF. DNA for the CDR3: TGTGCCAGCAGCTTAGTGGGTCTCTCCTACGAGCAGTACTTC.